This T cell receptor beta chain was retrieved from a study of T cells in tuberculosis. About the research overall: Sequenced TCRs come from CD1B-GMM tetramer-binding T cells.

Each donor contributed roughly 92,000 T cells on average, unsorted. TCRdb keeps only in-frame clones here, not all; method: immunoSEQ multiplex PCR. The sample records 25,000 to 35,000 clones, 80% to 95% being singletons. Trimming removed 3 bases from V and 2 bases from J; junction bases left unmatched: 12. The length of the CDR3 is 20 residues. Germline V lookup: CDR1 MGHRA, CDR2 YSYEKL. The chain recombines TRBV4-1 with TRBJ2-2; 13 bases line up with TRBD2. This TCR derives from a donor aged 10-35 years with latent tuberculosis or without tuberculosis infection. The material sequenced was PBMCs. The CDR3 region has the DNA TGCGCCAGCAGCCACCCAAGGCAGAGACTAGCGGGGGGTAACACCGGGGAGCTGTTTTTT. It specifies CASSHPRQRLAGGNTGELFF.